These 24 T cell receptor beta chains were sequenced from one sample in a study of blood T cell repertoires in COVID-19. The method was immunoSEQ multiplex PCR; TCRdb's version includes in-frame clones alone and lacks a portion of them. The table has 150,000 to 200,000 clones, 70% to 90% seen once. The sample consisted of peripheral blood. The receptors were sampled from a man aged 70 or older with active or convalescent COVID-19.

The chain recombines TRBV5-1 with TRBJ1-6; D remains unclear. The CDR3 covers 15 residues. Trimming left V 5 bases short and J 2 bases short, with 11 bases between. From germline, CDR1 is SGHRS and CDR2 YFSETQ. In DNA form, the CDR3 reads TGCGCCAGCAGGGCGGTTGTTACCTATAATTCACCCCTCCACTTT. Amino acid sequence: CASRAVVTYNSPLHF.

This chain connects TRBV4-3 to TRBJ2-6, with 7 bases lining up with TRBD1. J was trimmed by 3 bases and V by 4 bases; bases with no gene match: 3. The CDR3 extends over 15 amino acids. CDR1 and CDR2 from the germline V gene are LGHNA and YSLEER. The CDR3: CASSLQGLGANVLTF. The CDR3, as DNA: TGCGCCAGCAGCCTACAGGGGCTTGGGGCCAACGTCCTGACTTTC.

CDR3 DNA sequence: TGTGCTAGTGGTTTGGATGGACAGGGTATGCAGTATTTT. Translating gives CASGLDGQGMQYF. V gene TRBV12-5 combines with J gene TRBJ2-3, with TRBD1 matching over 8 bases. Germline CDR1 and CDR2: LGHNT and FRNRAP. The CDR3 has 13 amino acids. The V segment lost 1 base and the J segment 11 bases; nucleotides outside the gene matches: 5.

V and J are TRBV3-1 (or the pseudogene TRBV3-2) and TRBJ2-2, with TRBD2 matching 13 bases. The junction had 7 bases not matched to a gene; V was cut back by 6 bases and J by 6 bases. The CDR3 totals 16 residues. Germline V lookup: CDR1 LGHDT, CDR2 YNNKEL (reference sequence). As DNA, the CDR3 is TGTGCCAGCAGTCAGACTAGCGGGGGGAATTCCGGGGAGCTGTTTTTT. As protein: CASSQTSGGNSGELFF.

This chain connects TRBV24-1 to TRBJ2-7, with D possibly matching TRBD2 (5 bases). Trimming shortened V by 9 bases and J by 2 bases, and 16 bases separated the two germline ends. The CDR3 is 14 amino acids. Germline V gives CDR1 KGHDR, CDR2 SFDVKD. The CDR3 coding sequence is TGTGCCACCTGGCGTCCGGGAACCACCTACGAGCAGTACTTC. Amino acids: CATWRPGTTYEQYF.

The chain joins TRBV6-2 or TRBV6-3 to TRBJ2-7, with TRBD2 identical over 9 bases. J lost 6 bases, V lost 2 bases, and 11 bases had no gene match. The CDR3 length is 16 residues. Germline V lookup: CDR1 MNHEY, CDR2 SVGEGT. In DNA form, the CDR3 reads TGTGCCAGCAGTTACCCCGGACTCCTAGCGGGGAGCGAGCAGTACTTC. Translating gives CASSYPGLLAGSEQYF.

The rearrangement joins TRBV7-6 to TRBJ2-7; possibly TRBD2 for D (7 bases). V lost 5 bases to trimming and J lost 0 bases, with 14 bases between them. Germline V gene sequence: CDR1 SGHVS, CDR2 FNYEAQ. This CDR3 is built from 15 residues. This CDR3 reads CASSPLGGLSYEQYF. For the CDR3, the DNA is TGTGCCAGCAGCCCCCTGGGGGGGCTCTCCTACGAGCAGTACTTC.

This chain connects TRBV7-2 to TRBJ2-5; TRBD2 matches at 10 bases. The V gene end was trimmed by 1 base and the J gene end by 4 bases; junction bases not matched to a gene: 6. The germline V gene has CDR1 SGHTA and CDR2 FQGNSA. The CDR3 spans 16 residues. The CDR3 protein is CASSLVSGGALETQYF. The DNA of the CDR3 is TGTGCCAGCAGCTTAGTGAGCGGGGGGGCCTTAGAGACCCAGTACTTC.

Of note for this clone: The junction departs from the called germline gene at one end, perhaps through a read error. The rearrangement uses TRBV6-2 or TRBV6-3 and TRBJ1-1, with 7 bases fitting TRBD1. Germline CDR1 and CDR2: MNHEY and SVGEGT. The CDR3 has 11 amino acids. The CDR3 sequence is CASSYPRQGAF. The CDR3 coding sequence is TGTGCCAGCAGTTACCCCCGACAGGGCGCATTT.

This clone was seen a few times. The CDR3 DNA reads TGTGCCAGCAGCTTAGTAGGGGCCAACACTGAAGCTTTCTTT. Translation gives CASSLVGANTEAFF. This sequence joins TRBV7-9 and TRBJ1-1; possibly TRBD1 for D (5 bases). V was cut by 1 base and J by 2 bases, with 8 bases left in between. Germline CDR1 and CDR2: SEHNR and FQNEAQ (reference sequence). The CDR3 sequence is 14 residues long.

The J gene is TRBJ2-3, the V gene TRBV6-6, with TRBD2 identical over 12 bases. Germline assignment: CDR1 MNHNY and CDR2 SVGAGI (reference sequence). This CDR3 contains 17 residues. The ends lost 5 bases at V and 5 bases at J; junction bases unmatched: 11. CDR3 sequence reads: CASSQRTSGVVKDTQYF. The CDR3 region has the DNA TGTGCCAGCAGTCAAAGGACTAGCGGGGTAGTAAAAGATACGCAGTATTTT.

The CDR3: CASSLGPQLRNGYTF. The CDR3 nucleotides read TGCGCCAGCAGCTTGGGGCCCCAACTACGGAATGGCTACACCTTC. This chain joins TRBV5-1 and TRBJ1-2, with D hard to call. The CDR3 has 15 residues. Germline lookup yields CDR1 SGHRS and CDR2 YFSETQ. Trimming shortened V by 0 bases and J by 6 bases, and 15 bases separated the two germline ends.

The chain has TRBV7-2 and TRBJ2-2; 8 bases are a match to TRBD2. This CDR3 is built from 16 residues. J was trimmed by 1 base and V by 2 bases; bases with no gene match: 3. The germline V gene encodes CDR1 SGHTA and CDR2 FQGNSA. The CDR3, as DNA: TGTGCCAGCAGCTTATTTAGCGGGGTGAACACCGGGGAGCTGTTTTTT. Translating it yields CASSLFSGVNTGELFF.

V is TRBV5-3 and J is TRBJ1-1; D not resolved. TRBV5-3 is designated an ORF whose function remains uncertain. The CDR3 is 18 amino acids. The ends were cut back, 10 bases at V and 3 bases at J, with 31 bases in the middle. CDR3 residues: CAPPPTEEGDPPDTEAFF. As DNA, the CDR3 is TGTGCCCCACCCCCCACGGAAGAGGGAGACCCTCCGGACACTGAAGCTTTCTTT.

V gene TRBV19 combines with J gene TRBJ2-3; 7 nucleotides match TRBD2. V was pared by 4 bases and J by 0 bases, with 7 bases of the junction left unmatched. This CDR3 has 16 residues. Per the germline V gene, CDR1 is LNHDA and CDR2 is SQIVND (reference sequence). CDR3 sequence: CASSRLAVFSTDTQYF. The CDR3 DNA reads TGTGCCAGTAGTAGGCTAGCGGTTTTTAGCACAGATACGCAGTATTTT.

The rearrangement links TRBV6-1 to TRBJ2-1, with 9 bases fitting TRBD1. CDR3 length equals 14 residues. Germline values: CDR1 MNHNS, CDR2 SASEGT. With V trimmed by 9 bases and J by 9 bases, 12 bases remained unmatched. As DNA, the CDR3 is TGTGCCAGTAGCCGGGACAGGGATGGGGGTGAGCAGTTCTTC. Amino acid sequence: CASSRDRDGGEQFF.

V is TRBV27 and J is TRBJ1-2, with 8 bases aligning to TRBD1. The germline gives CDR1 MNHEY, CDR2 SMNVEV (reference sequence). This CDR3 comprises 16 residues. Trimming took 3 bases from V and 4 from J; bases not matched to a gene: 10. CDR3 loop: CASSFADRARFYGYTF. DNA of the CDR3: TGTGCCAGCAGTTTCGCGGACAGGGCCAGGTTCTATGGCTACACCTTC.

This chain connects TRBV5-4 to TRBJ2-5; TRBD1 matches 7 bases. This CDR3 region has 14 residues. V lost 1 base, J lost 4 bases, and 4 bases stayed unmatched. CDR1 is SGHNT and CDR2 is YYREEE in the germline V gene (reference sequence). CDR3 coding DNA: TGTGCCAGCAGCTTGTCGGCAGGGGGAGAGACCCAGTACTTC. Protein product: CASSLSAGGETQYF.

The chain links TRBV2 to TRBJ1-3; a possible D gene is TRBD1 (5 bases). Germline-derived CDR1 and CDR2 are SNHLY and FYNNEI. Trimming shortened V by 6 bases and J by 7 bases, and 13 bases separated the two germline ends. The CDR3 is 13 residues long. CDR3 protein: CASRTDFGNTIYF. The CDR3 coding sequence is TGTGCCAGCAGGACAGACTTTGGGAACACCATATATTTT. The whole variable domain, remainder taken from reference TRBV2 and TRBJ1-3, is EPEVTQTPSHQVTQMGQEVILRCVPISNHLYFYWYRQILGQKVEFLVSFYNNEISEKSEIFDDQFSVERPDGSNFTLKIRSTKLEDSAMYFCASRTDFGNTIYFGEGSWLTVV.

V and J are TRBV6-6 and TRBJ2-5, with D perhaps matching TRBD2 (5 bases). CDR3 length: 14 residues. V was cut by 2 bases and J by 2 bases, with 9 bases left in between. Germline CDR1 is MNHNY and CDR2 is SVGAGI (reference sequence). The CDR3 protein is CASSYPGFQETQYF. CDR3 nucleotides: TGTGCCAGCAGTTACCCGGGGTTTCAAGAGACCCAGTACTTC.

The chain employs TRBV30 and TRBJ2-1, with 13 bases fitting TRBD2. J gave up 5 bases and V 3 bases, and 7 bases lay outside the gene matches. The germline V gene has CDR1 GTSNPN and CDR2 SVGIG (reference sequence). The CDR3 runs to 16 residues. CDR3 DNA sequence: TGTGCCTGGAGCATACCCGGGACTAGCGGGAACAATGAGCAGTTCTTC. Translating it yields CAWSIPGTSGNNEQFF. Supplemented by reference TRBV30 and TRBJ2-1, the full variable domain reads SQTIHQWPATLVQPVGSPLSLECTVEGTSNPNLYWYRQAAGRGLQLLFYSVGIGQISSEVPQNLSASRPQDRQFILSSKKLLLSDSGFYLCAWSIPGTSGNNEQFFGPGTRLTVL.

The chain uses TRBV6-5 and TRBJ1-1, with D unresolved. Germline CDR1 and CDR2: MNHEY and SVGAGI. The CDR3 is made up of 11 amino acids. V was cut by 5 bases and J by 7 bases, with 8 bases left in between. The CDR3 DNA reads TGTGCCAGCAGTAACCCGCGTGAAGCTTTCTTT. Translation gives CASSNPREAFF.

J is TRBJ2-3 and V is TRBV21-1; TRBD2 is the table's D call and was not checked against the DNA. TRBV21-1 constitutes a pseudogene. The CDR3 is 17 residues long. The DNA of the CDR3 is TGTGCCAGCAGCAAAGCGAAGCGGGGGGTTGCGGCAGATACGCAGTATTTT. It encodes CASSKAKRGVAADTQYF.

The J gene is TRBJ2-7, the V gene TRBV9; 7 bases match TRBD1. The germline V gene encodes CDR1 SGDLS and CDR2 YYNGEE. The trim removed 2 bases at V and 0 bases at J, leaving 5 bases unmatched. The CDR3 spans 15 residues. The CDR3 DNA is TGTGCCAGCAGCGTTTCGGGGACAGCCTCCTACGAGCAGTACTTC. Its protein product is CASSVSGTASYEQYF.